Below are 32 T cell receptor beta chains sequenced from a single sample in a study of T cells in Graves' hyperthyroidism and ophthalmopathy. Amplified TCR beta CDR3 regions came from RNA transcripts. Initially, a first-round RT-PCR of the TCR CDR3 employed the HTBI primer set. One entry per CDR3 protein, called by TCRdb with MiXCR from the multiplex PCR reads. The repertoire holds 300,000 to 500,000 distinct CDR3 sequences, with 14% to 15% as singletons. Sequencing was carried out using blood. The receptors originated from a woman in her 30s with Graves' hyperthyroidism.

This clonotype came up many times. The genes are TRBV28 and TRBJ1-2; D is possibly TRBD1 (5 bases). The germline gives CDR1 MDHEN, CDR2 SYDVKM. The CDR3 has 11 amino acids. V dropped 8 bases and J dropped 8 bases, with 12 bases sitting between them. The CDR3 spells CASGNRRGYTF. The CDR3 bases are TGTGCCAGCGGCAACAGGAGGGGCTACACCTTC.

V is TRBV6-1 and J is TRBJ1-2; 7 bases are a match to TRBD1. Germline CDR1 is MNHNS and CDR2 is SASEGT. This CDR3 spans 13 amino acids. Trimming took 7 bases from V and 4 from J; bases not matched to a gene: 6. The CDR3 here is CASTPGGGYGYTF. CDR3 nucleotide sequence: TGTGCCAGCACTCCAGGGGGTGGCTATGGCTACACCTTC.

Concerning this clonotype: Being one base from a much bigger clone, this may be a read error. V gene TRBV3-1 combines with J gene TRBJ2-1; 8 bases are shared with TRBD2. There are 15 residues in the CDR3. CDR1 LGHDT and CDR2 YNNKEL come from the germline V gene (reference sequence). CDR3 DNA: TGTGCCAGCGGCCAAGCCCCAGCGGGAGTCAATGAGCAGTTCTTC. This codes for CASGQAPAGVNEQFF.

The V call is TRBV10-3, the J call TRBJ1-1; no reliable D call. The V end was cut by 5 bases, the J end by 4 bases, with 11 bases between. Germline-derived CDR1 and CDR2 are ENHRY and SYGVKD. The length of the CDR3 is 13 residues. CDR3 amino acids: CAISYREGTEAFF. DNA of the CDR3: TGTGCCATCAGTTATAGGGAGGGCACTGAAGCTTTCTTT.

This clonotype was observed a few times. The chain has TRBV5-6 and TRBJ2-5; D is uncertain. V dropped 3 bases and J dropped 1 base, with 4 bases sitting between them. Germline CDR1 SGHDT, CDR2 YYEEEE. The CDR3 extends over 12 amino acids. The CDR3: CASSYVQETQYF. In DNA form, the CDR3 reads TGTGCCAGCAGCTACGTCCAAGAGACCCAGTACTTC.

This clonotype was seen a handful of times. This may be a read error, as it is one base from a much larger clone. The chain is built from TRBV3-1 and TRBJ2-7; the D call may be TRBD1 or TRBD2 (5 bases each). V dropped 4 bases and J dropped 1 base, with 11 bases sitting between them. CDR1 LGHDT and CDR2 YNNKEL come from the germline V gene (reference sequence). The CDR3 spans 14 residues. CDR3 amino acids: CASSPGAPSYEQYF. Here the CDR3 DNA reads TGTGCCAGCAGCCCCGGGGCGCCGTCCTACGAGCAGTACTTC.

About this clonotype itself: An end of the junction differs from the germline gene, which may be a read error. The CDR3 here is CAGSHRDRWLGFGNTIYF. For the CDR3, the DNA is TGTGCCGGCAGCCACCGGGACAGGTGGCTGGGTTTTGGAAACACCATATATTTT. The V and J genes are TRBV7-3 and TRBJ1-3; 8 bases match TRBD1. Germline CDR1 and CDR2: SGHTA and FQGTGA. The CDR3 sequence is 18 residues long. Full variable domain (missing parts from reference TRBV7-3 and TRBJ1-3): GAGVSQTPSNKVTEKGKYVELRCDPISGHTALYWYRQSLGQGPEFLIYFQGTGAADDSGLPNDRFFAVRPEGSVSTLKIQRTERGDSAVYLCAGSHRDRWLGFGNTIYFGEGSWLTVV.

Concerning this clonotype itself: One end of the junction fails to match germline, which may point to a read error. This sequence joins TRBV7-2 and TRBJ2-2; tentative D call: TRBD1 (6 bases). CDR1 and CDR2 from the germline V gene are SGHTA and FQGNSA. There are 14 residues in the CDR3. The CDR3 reads CASSPYGFSGVLFF. The CDR3 region has the DNA TGTGCCAGCAGCCCGTATGGTTTCTCAGGGGTGCTGTTTTTT. Filled out from reference TRBV7-2 and TRBJ2-2, the complete variable domain reads GAGVSQSPSNKVTEKGKDVELRCDPISGHTALYWYRQSLGQGLEFLIYFQGNSAPDKSGLPSDRFSAERTGGSVSTLTIQRTQQEDSAVYLCASSPYGFSGVLFFGEGSRLTVL.

There are many counts of this clonotype. DNA of the CDR3: TGTGCCAGCAGGCGGGGGGGACAATTGAACACTGAAGCTTTCTTT. Its translation is CASRRGGQLNTEAFF. The chain uses TRBV12-3 or TRBV12-4 and TRBJ1-1; D may be TRBD1 (6 bases). V gave up 6 bases and J gave up 0 bases, with 14 bases separating them. The CDR3 runs to 15 residues.

This clonotype was detected ten times or more. This sequence joins TRBV28 and TRBJ1-5, with D hard to call. V lost 3 bases and J lost 4, with 13 bases in between. Germline V gene lookup returns CDR1 MDHEN and CDR2 SYDVKM. The CDR3 runs to 15 residues. In DNA, the CDR3 is TGTGCCAGCAGTTTTGAGAGGGTCCCGAATCAGCCCCAGCATTTT. Its protein product is CASSFERVPNQPQHF.

This clonotype was recorded a few times. The rearrangement uses TRBV20-1 and TRBJ1-5; D gene ambiguous. The CDR3 sequence is 13 residues long. The germline V gene encodes CDR1 DFQATT and CDR2 SNEGSKA (reference sequence). Between the trimmed V and J ends, which lost 5 bases and 3 bases, there was a span of 11 bases. Here the CDR3 reads CSASSGPNQPQHF. The CDR3 nucleotides are TGCAGTGCTTCCTCCGGGCCCAATCAGCCCCAGCATTTT.

This clonotype was recorded many times. The chain is built from TRBV20-1 and TRBJ2-7; TRBD2 agrees at 9 bases. V lost 0 bases to trimming and J lost 3 bases; unmatched junction nucleotides: 6. The germline gives CDR1 DFQATT, CDR2 SNEGSKA (reference sequence). CDR3 size: 15 residues. Here the CDR3 DNA reads TGCAGTGCTAGAGATCCCGCGGGAGGGGTCTACGAGCAGTACTTC. Protein: CSARDPAGGVYEQYF.

This chain links TRBV24-1 with TRBJ2-1; D gene uncertain. Trimming took off 9 bases at V and 6 bases at J, with 17 bases between the two ends. This CDR3 spans 14 amino acids. Germline V lookup: CDR1 KGHDR, CDR2 SFDVKD. The CDR3 region has the DNA TGTGCCACCTCCCCGTCGTGGGATTTCAATGAGCAGTTCTTC. As protein: CATSPSWDFNEQFF.

This clonotype was observed at least ten times. The chain links TRBV5-1 to TRBJ2-7; 13 nucleotides match TRBD2. This CDR3 has 15 amino acids. V shed 5 bases and J 5 bases; nucleotides not matched to a gene: 7. From germline, CDR1 is SGHRS and CDR2 YFSETQ. The CDR3 DNA is TGCGCCAGCAGTTCAGGCGGGACTAGCGGGAACGAGCAGTACTTC. It translates to CASSSGGTSGNEQYF.

Ten or more counts support this clonotype. The chain uses TRBV2 and TRBJ2-1, with D maybe TRBD2 (6 bases). From germline, CDR1 is SNHLY and CDR2 FYNNEI. Trimming stripped 7 bases from V and 2 bases from J, with 15 bases between. CDR3 size: 15 residues. CDR3: CASTEVGLPYNEQFF. The CDR3 coding sequence is TGTGCCAGCACGGAGGTGGGACTCCCCTACAATGAGCAGTTCTTC.

This clonotype was recorded many times. This chain links TRBV7-9 with TRBJ2-5; D possibly uses TRBD1 or TRBD2 (5 bases each). The germline V gene has CDR1 SEHNR and CDR2 FQNEAQ (reference sequence). This CDR3 contains 16 residues. V was trimmed by 1 base and J by 2 bases, leaving 14 bases between them. This CDR3 is CASSLGSGTLQETQYF. The CDR3 DNA reads TGTGCCAGCAGCTTAGGCTCGGGGACCTTACAAGAGACCCAGTACTTC.

This clonotype was counted ten times or more. The CDR3 sequence is CASSDPLAGVTDTQYF. The CDR3, as DNA: TGTGCCAGCAGTGACCCCCTAGCGGGAGTTACGGATACGCAGTATTTT. The genes are TRBV12-3 or TRBV12-4 and TRBJ2-3; TRBD2 matches 10 bases. The ends lost 5 bases at V and 6 bases at J; junction bases unmatched: 11. The CDR3 is 16 residues long.

This clonotype has more than one count but fewer than ten. V usage is TRBV30 and J usage is TRBJ2-5; D ambiguous. This CDR3 spans 12 amino acids. V was trimmed by 5 bases and J by 7 bases, leaving 14 bases between them. Germline V gene data show CDR1 as GTSNPN and CDR2 as SVGIG (reference sequence). CDR3 DNA sequence: TGTGCCTGGGGGATCCAATCAGGGACCCAGTACTTC. Translating it yields CAWGIQSGTQYF. Complete variable domain (other parts from reference TRBV30 and TRBJ2-5): SQTIHQWPATLVQPVGSPLSLECTVEGTSNPNLYWYRQAAGRGLQLLFYSVGIGQISSEVPQNLSASRPQDRQFILSSKKLLLSDSGFYLCAWGIQSGTQYFGPGTRLLVL.

This clonotype was seen at least ten times. The DNA for the CDR3 is TGTGCCAGCAGTTTTAGCGGGAGGGTGGTGGAGACCCAGTACTTC. Encoded protein: CASSFSGRVVETQYF. V is TRBV27 and J is TRBJ2-5; 11 bases fit TRBD2. CDR1 is MNHEY and CDR2 is SMNVEV in the germline V gene (reference sequence). The CDR3 is made up of 15 amino acids. Trimming at V came to 3 bases and at J to 5 bases, leaving 5 bases not matched to a gene.

This clonotype showed up just a few times. V is TRBV27 and J is TRBJ2-3, with D unresolved. CDR1 and CDR2 (germline): MNHEY, SMNVEV (reference sequence). The CDR3 totals 12 residues. V gave up 4 bases and J gave up 6 bases, with 8 bases separating them. This CDR3 is CASSSFSDTQYF. Written as DNA, the CDR3 is TGTGCCAGCAGTTCATTTTCGGATACGCAGTATTTT.

Ten or more counts support this clonotype. This chain links TRBV30 with TRBJ1-1, with TRBD1 identical over 7 bases. V trimming: 2 bases; J trimming: 3 bases; junction bases outside the gene matches: 3. This CDR3 spans 13 amino acids. CDR1 GTSNPN and CDR2 SVGIG come from the germline V gene (reference sequence). CDR3 region: CAWSWTGYTEAFF. In DNA form, the CDR3 reads TGTGCCTGGAGTTGGACAGGATACACTGAAGCTTTCTTT.

In this sample, this clonotype turned up a few times. The CDR3 nucleotides read TGTGCCAGCCTCAAATCGCGGGACAGATCCTACGAGCAGTACTTC. It encodes CASLKSRDRSYEQYF. The chain joins TRBV7-2 to TRBJ2-7, with a tentative D call TRBD1 (7 bases). CDR1 SGHTA and CDR2 FQGNSA come from the germline V gene. CDR3 length: 15 amino acids. V shed 8 bases and J shed 1 base, with 18 bases lying between them.

This clonotype showed up just a few times. DNA for the CDR3: TGTGCCAGCAGCCAAGAGGCCCACTTGACCGAGCAGTACTTC. Its protein is CASSQEAHLTEQYF. The rearrangement uses TRBV4-2 and TRBJ2-7; D is uncertain. This CDR3 contains 14 residues. V lost 0 bases and J 6 bases, leaving 12 bases between the germline ends. Per germline, CDR1 LGHNA and CDR2 YNFKEQ.

This clonotype was seen a handful of times. The chain links TRBV7-2 to TRBJ1-4; 7 nucleotides match TRBD1. CDR3 length equals 13 residues. J lost 6 bases, V lost 5 bases, and 3 bases had no gene match. Germline V lookup: CDR1 SGHTA, CDR2 FQGNSA. The CDR3, as DNA: TGTGCCAGCAGCCTGACAGGGTATGAAAAACTGTTTTTT. It translates to CASSLTGYEKLFF.

V is TRBV20-1 and J is TRBJ2-5, with D uncertain. With 2 bases removed from V and 5 bases from J, the gap between germline ends came to 9 bases. CDR1 and CDR2 from the germline V gene are DFQATT and SNEGSKA (reference sequence). This CDR3 region has 12 residues. CDR3 nucleotides: TGCAGTGCTAGATTTCTCGGGGAGACCCAGTACTTC. Translating gives CSARFLGETQYF.

This sequence joins TRBV20-1 and TRBJ2-1, with 10 bases that match TRBD2. The CDR3 loop spans 13 amino acids. V gave up 7 bases and J gave up 7 bases; unmatched junction bases: 7. The germline gives CDR1 DFQATT, CDR2 SNEGSKA (reference sequence). CDR3 sequence (DNA): TGCAGTGTTTTAGCGGGAGGTAGTAATGAGCAGTTCTTC. Its translation is CSVLAGGSNEQFF.

This clonotype was seen many times. DNA of the CDR3: TGCGCCAGCAGCCCGAACCCAATACTAGCGGGAGGGCCAAATGAGCAGTTCTTC. Residues: CASSPNPILAGGPNEQFF. V usage is TRBV5-1 and J usage is TRBJ2-1, with 13 bases matching TRBD2. Germline lookup yields CDR1 SGHRS and CDR2 YFSETQ. CDR3 length equals 18 residues. Germline trimming cut 4 bases from V and 7 bases from J; bases unmatched to any gene: 14.

Many counts were recorded for this clonotype. The chain couples TRBV20-1 to TRBJ2-2, with 7 positions matching TRBD2. The CDR3 runs to 15 residues. Germline CDR1 reads DFQATT; CDR2 reads SNEGSKA (reference sequence). After removal of 3 bases from V and 3 bases from J, the junction contained 7 bases not matched to a gene. CDR3 residues: CSASPLAEHTGELFF. CDR3 coding DNA: TGCAGTGCTAGTCCGCTAGCGGAACACACCGGGGAGCTGTTTTTT.

V gene TRBV5-4 combines with J gene TRBJ2-1; 8 bases are a match to TRBD2. Trimming cost V 3 bases and J 5 bases; bases outside gene matches: 13. Germline CDR1 is SGHNT and CDR2 is YYREEE (reference sequence). The CDR3 is 17 residues long. The CDR3 loop is CASSSPRELAGNNEQFF. CDR3 in DNA: TGTGCCAGCAGCTCCCCCAGAGAGCTAGCGGGCAACAATGAGCAGTTCTTC.

The gene calls are TRBV6-1 and TRBJ2-7; maybe TRBD1 (6 bases). Trimming left V 8 bases short and J 3 bases short, with 14 bases between. The CDR3 is made up of 13 amino acids. CDR1 MNHNS and CDR2 SASEGT come from the germline V gene. DNA for the CDR3: TGTGCCAGCCTGGACAGCCTGAACTACGAGCAGTACTTC. Protein sequence: CASLDSLNYEQYF.

In its sample, this clonotype was seen many times. V and J are TRBV2 and TRBJ2-3, with 13 bases matching TRBD2. This CDR3 region has 19 residues. The V and J ends lost 6 bases and 1 base, in that order; junction bases with no gene match: 13. Germline loops: CDR1 SNHLY, CDR2 FYNNEI. Written as DNA, the CDR3 is TGTGCCAGCAGCGAGGGACTAGCGGGACCGCTGGGTGGCACAGATACGCAGTATTTT. Encoded protein: CASSEGLAGPLGGTDTQYF.

This clonotype was picked up a small number of times. The rearrangement uses TRBV30 and TRBJ2-3; TRBD2 aligns across 15 bases. From germline, CDR1 is GTSNPN and CDR2 SVGIG (reference sequence). V trimming: 4 bases; J trimming: 6 bases; junction bases outside the gene matches: 11. CDR3 length: 17 residues. The CDR3 DNA reads as TGTGCCTGGAACTCAGCCCGGACTAGCGGGAGGGCCGATACGCAGTATTTT. Amino acids: CAWNSARTSGRADTQYF.